This entry lists 9 T cell receptor beta chains sequenced from one sample in a study of blood T cell repertoires in COVID-19. Produced via immunoSEQ multiplex PCR; TCRdb's table is partial and in-frame only. The sample shows about 120,000 clones, 82% of them seen only once. Sequenced material: peripheral blood. These receptors came from a man between 70 and 80 years old with active or convalescent COVID-19.

The V call is TRBV7-2, the J call TRBJ1-5; D uncertain. The length of the CDR3 is 15 residues. V shed 6 bases and J shed 2 bases, with 14 bases lying between them. From germline, CDR1 is SGHTA and CDR2 FQGNSA. DNA of the CDR3: TGTGCCAGCAGTCCCGGGAGGGTTGGCAATCAGCCCCAGCATTTT. Amino acids: CASSPGRVGNQPQHF.

Only a few counts were recorded for this clone. The rearrangement links TRBV2 to TRBJ1-4, with D tentatively TRBD1 (6 bases). The V gene lost 4 bases and the J gene lost 4 bases, with 13 bases spanning the gap. Germline V lookup: CDR1 SNHLY, CDR2 FYNNEI. The CDR3 length is 15 residues. The CDR3 sequence is CASSGVRGNNEKLFF. DNA for the CDR3: TGTGCCAGCAGTGGGGTGAGGGGGAATAATGAAAAACTGTTTTTT.

The chain combines TRBV25-1 with TRBJ2-1; 8 bases agree with TRBD2. Germline loops: CDR1 MGHDK, CDR2 SYGVNS. J was trimmed by 8 bases and V by 1 base; bases with no gene match: 4. This CDR3 comprises 14 residues. Here the CDR3 DNA reads TGTGCCAGCAGTGAATCCGGACTAGCCCATGAGCAGTTCTTC. It translates to CASSESGLAHEQFF. The full variable domain, completed using reference TRBV25-1 and TRBJ2-1, is EADIYQTPRYLVIGTGKKITLECSQTMGHDKMYWYQQDPGMELHLIHYSYGVNSTEKGDLSSESTVSRIRTEHFPLTLESARPSHTSQYLCASSESGLAHEQFFGPGTRLTVL.

This chain connects TRBV6-5 to TRBJ2-7, with 12 positions matching TRBD2. The CDR3 extends over 15 amino acids. V lost 6 bases, J lost 1 base, and 4 bases stayed unmatched. Germline-derived CDR1 and CDR2 are MNHEY and SVGAGI. CDR3 residues: CASSRLAGASYEQYF. The CDR3 coding sequence is TGTGCCAGCAGCAGACTAGCGGGAGCTTCCTACGAGCAGTACTTC.

The chain is built from TRBV5-1 and TRBJ2-1; TRBD2 matches 7 bases. V shed 6 bases and J 2 bases; nucleotides not matched to a gene: 5. Germline CDR1 and CDR2: SGHRS and YFSETQ. The length of the CDR3 is 14 residues. CDR3 sequence: CASTASGTYNEQFF. The CDR3 coding sequence is TGCGCCAGCACAGCCAGCGGGACCTACAATGAGCAGTTCTTC.

The rearrangement uses TRBV5-1 and TRBJ1-4; 9 nucleotides match TRBD1. CDR1 is SGHRS and CDR2 is YFSETQ in the germline V gene. V was clipped by 4 bases and J by 5 bases; unmatched bases: 3. The CDR3 loop spans 14 amino acids. CDR3 coding DNA: TGCGCCAGCAGCCCGGGGACAGGGAATGAAAAACTGTTTTTT. It encodes CASSPGTGNEKLFF.

J is TRBJ2-3 and V is TRBV10-3; D unclear. The V end lost 3 bases, the J end lost 2 bases, and 9 bases lay between the germline ends. The CDR3 is made up of 14 amino acids. Germline V gives CDR1 ENHRY, CDR2 SYGVKD. The CDR3 nucleotides read TGTGCCATCAGTGAAACAGAATCCACAGATACGCAGTATTTT. Translating it yields CAISETESTDTQYF.

The rearrangement uses TRBV6-6 and TRBJ1-5; 9 positions match TRBD1. V dropped 5 bases and J dropped 1; count of bases not matched to a gene: 3. The germline CDR1 and CDR2 sequences are MNHNY and SVGAGI (reference sequence). CDR3 length: 15 amino acids. CDR3: CASSTGGASNQPQHF. DNA of the CDR3: TGTGCCAGCAGTACAGGGGGCGCGAGCAATCAGCCCCAGCATTTT.

This clone has more than one count but fewer than ten. This chain uses TRBV28 with TRBJ2-7; TRBD2 aligns across 7 bases. J was trimmed by 3 bases and V by 8 bases; bases with no gene match: 10. Germline CDR1 and CDR2: MDHEN and SYDVKM. The CDR3 runs 14 residues. As DNA, the CDR3 is TGTGCCAGCTTTGGGGGGGGATCGCGCTACGAGCAGTACTTC. It is translated as CASFGGGSRYEQYF.